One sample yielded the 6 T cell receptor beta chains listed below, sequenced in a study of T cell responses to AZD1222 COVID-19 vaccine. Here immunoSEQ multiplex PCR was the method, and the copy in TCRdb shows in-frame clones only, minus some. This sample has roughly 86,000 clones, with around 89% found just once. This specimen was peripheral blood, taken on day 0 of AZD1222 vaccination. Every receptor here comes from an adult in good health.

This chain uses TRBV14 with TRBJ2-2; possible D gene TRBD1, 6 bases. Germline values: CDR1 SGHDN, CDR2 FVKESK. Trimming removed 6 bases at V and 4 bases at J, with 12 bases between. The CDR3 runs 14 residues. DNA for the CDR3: TGTGCCAGCAGACAGGGTATAGTCACCGGGGAGCTGTTTTTT. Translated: CASRQGIVTGELFF.

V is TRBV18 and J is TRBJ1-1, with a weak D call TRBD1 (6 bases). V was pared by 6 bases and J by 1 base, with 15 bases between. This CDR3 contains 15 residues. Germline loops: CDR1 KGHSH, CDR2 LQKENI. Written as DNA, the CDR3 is TGTGCCAGCTCCTCAGGGGTGATGGGGAACACTGAAGCTTTCTTT. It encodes CASSSGVMGNTEAFF.

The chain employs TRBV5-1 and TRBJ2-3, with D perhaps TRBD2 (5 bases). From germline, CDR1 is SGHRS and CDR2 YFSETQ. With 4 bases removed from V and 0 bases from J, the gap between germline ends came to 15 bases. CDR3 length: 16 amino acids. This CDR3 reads CASSPEGSLSTDTQYF. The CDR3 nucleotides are TGCGCCAGCAGCCCCGAGGGAAGCCTTAGCACAGATACGCAGTATTTT.

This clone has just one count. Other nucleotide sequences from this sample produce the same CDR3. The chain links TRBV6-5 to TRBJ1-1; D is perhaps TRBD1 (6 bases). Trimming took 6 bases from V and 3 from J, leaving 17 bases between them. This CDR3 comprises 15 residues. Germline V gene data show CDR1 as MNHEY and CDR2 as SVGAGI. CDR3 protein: CASRGQGAGDTEAFF. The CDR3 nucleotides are TGTGCCAGCAGGGGACAAGGGGCGGGCGACACTGAAGCTTTCTTT.

The CDR3 DNA reads TGTGCCAGCAGCCCTGGCAGAATCCAAGAGACCCAGTACTTC. This encodes CASSPGRIQETQYF. This rearrangement joins TRBV7-8 to TRBJ2-5; D is undetermined. Germline CDR1 reads SGHVS; CDR2 reads FQNEAQ. The V gene lost 5 bases and the J gene lost 1 base, with 11 bases spanning the gap. The CDR3 extends over 14 amino acids.

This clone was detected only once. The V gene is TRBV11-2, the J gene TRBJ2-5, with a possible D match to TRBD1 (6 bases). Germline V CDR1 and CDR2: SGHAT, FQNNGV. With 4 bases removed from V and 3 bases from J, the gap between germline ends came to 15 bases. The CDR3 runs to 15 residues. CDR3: CASSSLWDIKETQYF. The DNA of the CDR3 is TGTGCCAGCAGCTCACTGTGGGACATTAAAGAGACCCAGTACTTC.